The clone carrying this T cell receptor (beta chain) is medium-sized in the sample. This sample is part of a study of metastatic and nonmetastatic thyroid tumors. For the study at large: Repertoires were compared across blood and tumor or nodule tissue from malignant and benign thyroid patients.

TCRdb re-clonotyped the PCR reads through MiXCR. Of approximately 10,000 clones in the sample, approximately 14% were seen once. No treatment had been given to any patient before thyroid surgery. This TCR derives from a female donor with papillary thyroid cancer or a benign thyroid nodule (not recorded which). Some clones in this sample may be carry-over from other donors' samples. Sequencing was carried out using blood.

The CDR3 region has the DNA TGTGCCAGCAGCAAAACGGACCGACGAGGCTACACCTTC. Translating it yields CASSKTDRRGYTF. This chain connects TRBV6-1 to TRBJ1-2; the D is unclear. Per germline, CDR1 MNHNS and CDR2 SASEGT. Trimming left V 6 bases short and J 8 bases short, with 16 bases between. The CDR3 runs 13 residues.